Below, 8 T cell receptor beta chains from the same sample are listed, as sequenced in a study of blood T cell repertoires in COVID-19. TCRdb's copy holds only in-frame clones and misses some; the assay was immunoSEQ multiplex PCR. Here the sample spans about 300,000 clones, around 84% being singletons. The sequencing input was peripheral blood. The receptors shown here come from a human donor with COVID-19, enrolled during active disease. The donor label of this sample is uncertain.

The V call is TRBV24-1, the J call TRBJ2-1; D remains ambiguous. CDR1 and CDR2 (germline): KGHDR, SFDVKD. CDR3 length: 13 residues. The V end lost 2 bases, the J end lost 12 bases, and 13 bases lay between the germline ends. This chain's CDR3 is CATSDSKERRQFF. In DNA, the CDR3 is TGTGCCACCAGTGATTCGAAAGAGAGGAGGCAGTTCTTC.

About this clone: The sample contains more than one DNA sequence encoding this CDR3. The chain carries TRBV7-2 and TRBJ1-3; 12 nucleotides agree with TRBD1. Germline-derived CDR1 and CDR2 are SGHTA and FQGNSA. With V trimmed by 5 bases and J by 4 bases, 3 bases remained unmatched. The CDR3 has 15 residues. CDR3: CASSLGQGAGNTIYF. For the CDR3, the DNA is TGTGCCAGCAGCCTGGGACAGGGGGCCGGAAACACCATATATTTT.

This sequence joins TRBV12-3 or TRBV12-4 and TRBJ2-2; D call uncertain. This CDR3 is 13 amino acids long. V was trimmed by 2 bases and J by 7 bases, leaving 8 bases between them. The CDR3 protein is CASSLKIDGELFF. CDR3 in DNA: TGTGCCAGCAGTTTAAAGATAGACGGGGAGCTGTTTTTT.

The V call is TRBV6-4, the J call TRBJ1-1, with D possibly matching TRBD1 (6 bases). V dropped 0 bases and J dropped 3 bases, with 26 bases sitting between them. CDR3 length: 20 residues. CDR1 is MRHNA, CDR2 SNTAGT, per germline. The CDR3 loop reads CASSDSFRKPPGHLDTEAFF. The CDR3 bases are TGTGCCAGCAGTGACTCCTTCCGAAAACCTCCGGGACACTTGGACACTGAAGCTTTCTTT.

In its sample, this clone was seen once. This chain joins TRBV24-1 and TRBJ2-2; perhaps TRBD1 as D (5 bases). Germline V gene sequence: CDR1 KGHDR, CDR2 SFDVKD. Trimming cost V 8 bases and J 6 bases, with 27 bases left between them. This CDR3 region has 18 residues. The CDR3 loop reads CATMGSRGQLRSAGELFF. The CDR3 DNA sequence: TGTGCCACCATGGGATCTAGAGGACAACTAAGAAGTGCCGGGGAGCTGTTTTTT.

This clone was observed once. CDR3 sequence reads: CSASWAGQGNEQYF. Written as DNA, the CDR3 is TGCAGTGCTAGTTGGGCCGGACAGGGAAACGAGCAGTACTTC. This rearrangement joins TRBV20-1 to TRBJ2-7; 8 nucleotides match TRBD1. V lost 3 bases, J lost 5 bases, and 9 bases stayed unmatched. The CDR3 has 14 residues. CDR1 DFQATT and CDR2 SNEGSKA come from the germline V gene (reference sequence).

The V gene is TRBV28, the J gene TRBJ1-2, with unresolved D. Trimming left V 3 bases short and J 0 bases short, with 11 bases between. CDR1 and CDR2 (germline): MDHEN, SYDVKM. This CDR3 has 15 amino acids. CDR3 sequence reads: CASSFRRHPNYGYTF. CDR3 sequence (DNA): TGTGCCAGCAGTTTTCGGCGGCACCCTAACTATGGCTACACCTTC.

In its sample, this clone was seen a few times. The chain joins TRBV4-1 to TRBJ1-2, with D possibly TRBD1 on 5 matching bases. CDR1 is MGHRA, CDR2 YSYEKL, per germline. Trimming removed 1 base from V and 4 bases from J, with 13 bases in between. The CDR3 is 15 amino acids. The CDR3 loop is CASSQALGGIYGYTF. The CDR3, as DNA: TGCGCCAGCAGCCAAGCCCTTGGGGGGATCTATGGCTACACCTTC.